Listed here are 12 T cell receptor beta chains from one sample, sequenced in a study of cytomegalovirus exposure and HLA in healthy donors. 60 Vbeta and 13 Jbeta primers were used in PCR. Clones were sequenced by immunoSEQ multiplex PCR, and TCRdb holds only the in-frame ones, with some missing. The sample consists of some 190,000 clones, about 90% of them appearing once. Sample: PBMCs. The receptors shown here come from a man aged 25-45 years in good health and CMV-seronegative.

This chain links TRBV4-1 with TRBJ1-1, with 9 bases aligning to TRBD1. The CDR3 extends over 17 amino acids. Germline trimming cut 1 base from V and 7 bases from J; bases unmatched to any gene: 13. The V gene's germline CDR1 is MGHRA and CDR2 YSYEKL. The DNA for the CDR3 is TGCGCCAGCAGCCAAGCTGGGACAGGGTCCCTCCAAAGTGAAGCTTTCTTT. Amino acids: CASSQAGTGSLQSEAFF.

V is TRBV5-6 and J is TRBJ2-5; no reliable D call. The last part of the DNA fits TRBJ2-7 better; the J call may be wrong. The CDR3 has 12 amino acids. Looked up from germline, CDR1 is SGHDT and CDR2 is YYEEEE. As DNA, the CDR3 is TGTGCCAGCAGCTTGGAGCACTACGAGCAGTACTTC. It encodes CASSLEHYEQYF.

The chain carries TRBV7-9 and TRBJ1-2; D gene unclear. The CDR3 contains 13 residues. V gave up 5 bases and J gave up 6 bases, with 13 bases separating them. Germline V gene lookup returns CDR1 SEHNR and CDR2 FQNEAQ (reference sequence). CDR3 sequence: CASSPSPRNGYTF. The CDR3 DNA is TGTGCCAGCAGCCCTAGCCCCAGGAATGGCTACACCTTC.

The CDR3 loop is CASSSPDIGTYEQYF. CDR3 DNA: TGTGCCAGCAGTTCCCCTGACATTGGCACCTACGAGCAGTACTTC. The rearrangement uses TRBV6-5 and TRBJ2-7; D gene ambiguous. The germline V and J ends were trimmed by 4 bases and 2 bases, with 15 bases remaining between them. Germline CDR1 MNHEY, CDR2 SVGAGI. CDR3 length: 15 amino acids.

The rearrangement links TRBV6-5 to TRBJ1-1; 11 bases match TRBD1. CDR3 length: 15 residues. Germline CDR1 MNHEY, CDR2 SVGAGI. Losses at the gene ends were 2 bases for V and 4 bases for J; bases not matched to a gene: 3. The chain's CDR3 is CASSYGQGASTEAFF. The CDR3 DNA is TGTGCCAGCAGTTACGGACAGGGGGCGAGCACTGAAGCTTTCTTT.

The rearrangement links TRBV18 to TRBJ1-5; D is uncertain. Germline V lookup: CDR1 KGHSH, CDR2 LQKENI. Trimming pared 3 bases from V and 1 base from J, leaving 7 bases between. The length of the CDR3 is 14 residues. CDR3 sequence (DNA): TGTGCCAGCTCACCCCTACAGAGCAATCAGCCCCAGCATTTT. It encodes CASSPLQSNQPQHF.

The rearrangement links TRBV5-4 to TRBJ2-7; 16 nucleotides agree with TRBD2. Germline V gene data show CDR1 as SGHNT and CDR2 as YYREEE (reference sequence). J lost 4 bases, V lost 0 bases, and 7 bases had no gene match. CDR3 size: 18 residues. CDR3 in DNA: TGTGCCAGCAGCTTGGCCGGGACTAGCGGGGGGGCCGGTTACGAGCAGTACTTC. This gives the protein CASSLAGTSGGAGYEQYF.

The chain links TRBV6-6 to TRBJ1-2; maybe TRBD1 (6 bases). Germline V CDR1 and CDR2: MNHNY, SVGAGI (reference sequence). The CDR3 is made up of 14 amino acids. The V end lost 5 bases, the J end lost 4 bases, and 14 bases lay between the germline ends. The CDR3 DNA reads as TGTGCCAGCAGTCCCTTGGGGGGGCGCTATGGCTACACCTTC. This sequence encodes CASSPLGGRYGYTF.

This chain connects TRBV6-1 to TRBJ2-5; 7 nucleotides line up with TRBD2. This CDR3 has 13 residues. V gave up 8 bases and J gave up 0 bases; unmatched junction bases: 3. Germline V lookup: CDR1 MNHNS, CDR2 SASEGT. CDR3 region: CASAGGYQETQYF. The CDR3 nucleotides are TGTGCCAGCGCCGGGGGGTACCAAGAGACCCAGTACTTC.

This sequence joins TRBV19 and TRBJ1-3, with 9 bases identical to TRBD1. CDR3 length equals 15 residues. V gave up 4 bases and J gave up 8 bases; unmatched junction bases: 9. Germline V gene sequence: CDR1 LNHDA, CDR2 SQIVND (reference sequence). CDR3 sequence reads: CASSTTDRGMDTIYF. CDR3 DNA: TGTGCCAGTAGTACCACGGACAGGGGTATGGACACCATATATTTT.

This clone came up a few times. The gene calls are TRBV7-8 and TRBJ1-5; TRBD1 matches 8 bases. Losses at the gene ends were 9 bases for V and 4 bases for J; bases not matched to a gene: 11. Germline lookup yields CDR1 SGHVS and CDR2 FQNEAQ. The CDR3 loop spans 15 amino acids. CDR3 in DNA: TGTGCCAGTACTCCGACAGGGGTGGGGAATCAGCCCCAGCATTTT. Translation: CASTPTGVGNQPQHF.

The chain recombines TRBV2 with TRBJ2-3, with 7 positions matching TRBD2. The junction had 5 bases not matched to a gene; V was cut back by 2 bases and J by 0 bases. Germline-derived CDR1 and CDR2 are SNHLY and FYNNEI. The CDR3 has 16 amino acids. Here the CDR3 reads CASSENLAVSTDTQYF. DNA for the CDR3: TGTGCCAGCAGTGAAAACCTAGCGGTTAGCACAGATACGCAGTATTTT.